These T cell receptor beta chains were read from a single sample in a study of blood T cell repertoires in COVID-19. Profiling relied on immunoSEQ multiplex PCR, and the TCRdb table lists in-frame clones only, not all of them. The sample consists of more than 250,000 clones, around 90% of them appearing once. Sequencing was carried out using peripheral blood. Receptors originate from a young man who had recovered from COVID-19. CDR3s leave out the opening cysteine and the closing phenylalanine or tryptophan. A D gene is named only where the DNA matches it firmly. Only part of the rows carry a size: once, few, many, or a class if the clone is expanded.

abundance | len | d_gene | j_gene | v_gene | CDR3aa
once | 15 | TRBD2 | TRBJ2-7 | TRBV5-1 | ASSQGLAGVFSYEQY
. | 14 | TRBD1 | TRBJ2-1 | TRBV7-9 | ASSQAGTGSGNEQF
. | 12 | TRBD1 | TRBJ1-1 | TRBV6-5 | ASSPGGTGGNAF
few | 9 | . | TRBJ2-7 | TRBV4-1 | ASSRDSEQY
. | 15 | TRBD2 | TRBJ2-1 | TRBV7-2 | ASTPEISGISYNEQF
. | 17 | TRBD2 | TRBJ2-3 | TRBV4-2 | ASSPRGSGGGTSTDTQY
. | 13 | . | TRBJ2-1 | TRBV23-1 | ASSQKRARYNEQF
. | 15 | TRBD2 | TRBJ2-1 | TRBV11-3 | ASSLSLAGDSYNEQF
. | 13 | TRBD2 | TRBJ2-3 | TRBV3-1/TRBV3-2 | ASSTSGTSEDTQY
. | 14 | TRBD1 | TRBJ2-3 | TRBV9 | ASRRVGTGSTDTQY